This T cell receptor beta chain was retrieved from a study of blood T cell repertoires in COVID-19. The overall study: COVID-19 samples from acute and convalescent phases originated in the United States, Italy and Spain. PBMCs, B-cell-depleted T cells, or T cells provided the cDNA or gDNA that made up the material.

The repertoire was sequenced with immunoSEQ multiplex PCR; TCRdb's copy has only in-frame clones and lacks some. The table has 55,000 to 65,000 clones, around 87% seen once; the top ten hold approximately 6.9%. CDR3 size: 15 residues. Germline V gives CDR1 SGHAT, CDR2 FQDESV (reference sequence). V gave up 1 base and J gave up 8 bases, with 17 bases separating them. Sequences were obtained from peripheral blood. The chain is built from TRBV11-1 and TRBJ1-2; D gene uncertain. The TCR sequence derives from a man aged 60 to 75 with active or convalescent COVID-19. The CDR3 loop is CASSLGGHPTRGYTF. The DNA of the CDR3 is TGTGCCAGCAGCTTAGGAGGTCATCCCACTCGGGGCTACACCTTC.